This TCR beta chain came from a study of blood T cell repertoires in COVID-19 (dated by TCRdb to the early 2020s). About the study as a whole: Samples covering the acute and convalescent phases of COVID-19 were provided by collaborators in the United States, Italy and Spain. The material from the prospective study consisted of cDNA or gDNA derived from T cells, B-cell-depleted T cells, or PBMCs. The dataset comprised deeply sampled blood TCRbeta repertoires from subjects exposed to, actively infected with, or recovered from COVID-19. A freely available public database, intended as a resource for researchers studying the immune response to SARS-CoV-2, is where the repertoires were released. The samples were drawn from the first 160 participants of the ongoing ImmuneRACE study and from 950 to 1,500 subjects provided by 6 global collaborators. The sample metadata nearly always contained a de-identified subject ID, COVID-19 status, age in years and sex. Where HLA class I and class II types were available, the types were taken from metadata supplied by the sample provider, not from assay-based typing.

Looking up the germline V gene (reference sequence) yields CDR1 LNHDA and CDR2 SQIVND. The CDR3, cysteine through phenylalanine, is 17 amino acids long. Of the read, only the CDR3 DNA is kept; its 51 bases are in frame from base 1. Trimming costs V 3 bases and J 0 bases, and their ends lie 18 bases apart. Remarks on this clone: Its recognized antigen is unknown. One base away there is no much larger clone; base qualities are not given.

What the authors observed across the whole study: Clinical and demographic metadata were provided uncurated, with the amount varying by source and participant.

Whole blood was collected in K2EDTA tubes by collaborating institutions according to the institutions' own protocols. For TCRbeta analysis, collaborators shipped samples in one of three forms: frozen whole blood, isolated PBMCs, or DNA extracted from either of those sample types. TCRbeta CDR3 regions were amplified from genomic DNA using the immunoSEQ Assay, a bias-controlled multiplex PCR. In the source study's methods: The number of nucleated cells in each sample was estimated from the amplification of reference gene primers within the assay. To quantify the absolute abundance of each unique TCRbeta CDR3 rearrangement, sequence reads were collapsed and filtered. Productive Simpson clonality was computed per sample as the square root of Simpson's diversity index over productive rearrangements. Entries here come from immuneACCESS through TCRdb and include only in-frame sequences with V and J called. Some clones fail to appear in such tables; in the studies checked, an unresolved V gene covers under half of the shortfall, and the cause of the remainder is unknown. The V and J calls and clone size come from that table; D and trimming were worked out from the DNA. A total of 84,000 or so clones appear in this sample, roughly 80% of them only once. The ten most abundant clones make up about half of the sample.

The rearrangement joined TRBV19 to TRBJ2-7, and perhaps TRBD2 as D gene, on 5 matching bases. This TCR was recovered from a human donor in a cohort sampled during active COVID-19. The sequenced sample consisted of peripheral blood. The CDR3 protein is CASSIFPGEGHSYEQYF. The DNA reads TGTGCCAGTAGTATCTTCCCTGGAGAGGGCCACTCCTACGAGCAGTACTTC.